The 27 T cell receptor beta chains listed next were all sequenced from one sample in a study of Graves' ophthalmopathy and Graves' hyperthyroidism. RNA transcripts provided the template for amplifying TCR beta CDR3 regions. First-round RT-PCR used HTBI primers; second-round multiplex PCR followed. TCRdb reprocessed the multiplex PCR reads via MiXCR and lists one record per CDR3 protein. The profile covers some 210,000 distinct CDR3 sequences, with roughly 29% appearing a single time and approximately 9.6% taken by the ten largest. Sequenced: peripheral blood. These receptors all come from a man between 50 and 59 years old with Graves' ophthalmopathy.

This clonotype was seen ten or more times. This sequence joins TRBV5-1 and TRBJ2-7; 7 bases fit TRBD1. Germline V gene lookup returns CDR1 SGHRS and CDR2 YFSETQ. The trim removed 3 bases at V and 0 bases at J, leaving 3 bases unmatched. The CDR3 extends over 14 amino acids. The CDR3 loop reads CASSSQGTSYEQYF. The CDR3 coding sequence is TGCGCCAGCAGCTCACAGGGGACCTCCTACGAGCAGTACTTC. The variable domain in full, with the rest retrieved from reference TRBV5-1 and TRBJ2-7, is KAGVTQTPRYLIKTRGQQVTLSCSPISGHRSVSWYQQTPGQGLQFLFEYFSETQRNKGNFPGRFSGRQFSNSRSEMNVSTLELGDSALYLCASSSQGTSYEQYFGPGTRLTVT.

The chain is built from TRBV12-3 or TRBV12-4 and TRBJ2-5; 11 bases line up with TRBD1. J was trimmed by 5 bases and V by 6 bases; bases with no gene match: 8. The CDR3 runs 15 residues. The CDR3 here is CASRYGTGGAETQYF. The CDR3 DNA sequence: TGTGCCAGCAGATACGGGACAGGGGGTGCCGAGACCCAGTACTTC.

The rearrangement links TRBV6-5 to TRBJ2-7; D not certain. V was cut by 6 bases and J by 4 bases, with 13 bases left in between. CDR1 and CDR2 (germline): MNHEY, SVGAGI. This CDR3 spans 13 amino acids. CDR3 coding DNA: TGTGCCAGCAGCTTAGTTCCCCCTTACGAGCAGTACTTC. Translation gives CASSLVPPYEQYF.

This clonotype was counted many times. The genes are TRBV29-1 and TRBJ2-7; D is unresolved. V was clipped by 1 base and J by 7 bases, with 8 bases between them. Germline V CDR1 and CDR2: SQVTM, ANQGSEA. The CDR3 runs to 11 residues. The CDR3 DNA reads TGCAGCGTTGAAGGCTCGGATGAGCAGTACTTC. Translation: CSVEGSDEQYF.

This clonotype was picked up many times. The rearrangement joins TRBV12-3 or TRBV12-4 to TRBJ2-7, with TRBD2 matching over 7 bases. This CDR3 region has 15 residues. Trimming removed 3 bases from V and 6 bases from J; junction bases left unmatched: 11. CDR3 protein: CASSLVLMGGVEQYF. CDR3 DNA: TGTGCCAGCAGTTTGGTCCTGATGGGGGGGGTCGAGCAGTACTTC.

V gene TRBV6-1 combines with J gene TRBJ2-7, with D possibly being TRBD2 (7 bases). Germline CDR1 reads MNHNS; CDR2 reads SASEGT. The CDR3 is made up of 15 amino acids. The ends were cut back, 5 bases at V and 5 bases at J, with 19 bases in the middle. CDR3 sequence (DNA): TGTGCCAGCAGTCCCGGACAGCGACTAGCCAACGAGCAGTACTTC. It encodes CASSPGQRLANEQYF.

V usage is TRBV7-2 and J usage is TRBJ2-5; possible D gene TRBD2, 5 bases. Germline CDR1 is SGHTA and CDR2 is FQGNSA. This CDR3 is built from 16 residues. The V end lost 5 bases, the J end lost 1 base, and 17 bases lay between the germline ends. The CDR3: CASSQQPSSFQETQYF. The CDR3 DNA reads as TGTGCCAGCAGCCAGCAGCCTTCTAGCTTCCAAGAGACCCAGTACTTC.

The chain couples TRBV28 to TRBJ1-1; no clear D gene. Germline V gene data show CDR1 as MDHEN and CDR2 as SYDVKM. This CDR3 contains 13 residues. Trimming stripped 6 bases from V and 3 bases from J, with 11 bases between. CDR3 sequence (DNA): TGTGCCAGCAGCCTACTGACCCACACTGAAGCTTTCTTT. As protein: CASSLLTHTEAFF.

This clonotype was seen only a few times. J is TRBJ2-2 and V is TRBV12-3 or TRBV12-4; weak D call: TRBD1 (5 bases). The CDR3 sequence is 16 residues long. V was cut by 7 bases and J by 0 bases, with 15 bases left in between. The CDR3 spells CASTTGRAANTGELFF. The CDR3 bases are TGTGCCAGCACCACTGGCAGGGCCGCGAACACCGGGGAGCTGTTTTTT.

This clonotype was counted at least ten times. The chain couples TRBV6-4 to TRBJ2-3; TRBD1 matches at 7 bases. Germline lookup yields CDR1 MRHNA and CDR2 SNTAGT. J gave up 0 bases and V 5 bases, and 8 bases lay outside the gene matches. CDR3 length: 16 residues. CDR3 amino acids: CASSTGVVTSTDTQYF. The CDR3 coding sequence is TGTGCCAGCAGTACAGGGGTCGTCACTAGCACAGATACGCAGTATTTT.

This clonotype was observed at least ten times. The CDR3 DNA reads TGTGCCAGCAGCCCCGGGGTAGCGCAGGAGACCCAGTACTTC. It specifies CASSPGVAQETQYF. The chain has TRBV7-9 and TRBJ2-5; D perhaps matches TRBD2 (5 bases). CDR1 is SEHNR, CDR2 FQNEAQ, per germline (reference sequence). The CDR3 length is 14 residues. V was cut by 5 bases and J by 5 bases, with 15 bases left in between.

This clonotype has a count of ten or more. The genes are TRBV7-9 and TRBJ1-2; D not resolved. The V end was cut by 3 bases, the J end by 7 bases, with 6 bases between. CDR1 SEHNR and CDR2 FQNEAQ come from the germline V gene (reference sequence). The CDR3 covers 11 residues. CDR3 coding DNA: TGTGCCAGCAGCTTCCTGGCTGGCTACACCTTC. Encoded protein: CASSFLAGYTF.

This clonotype turned up a few times. V and J are TRBV28 and TRBJ2-7; 13 positions match TRBD2. This CDR3 comprises 19 residues. The germline V gene has CDR1 MDHEN and CDR2 SYDVKM. The junction had 20 bases not matched to a gene; V was cut back by 5 bases and J by 7 bases. As DNA, the CDR3 is TGTGCCAGCAGTGGTTCCGGGACTAGCGGGACCTATCTCATCGGGGAGCAGTACTTC. Translated, it gives CASSGSGTSGTYLIGEQYF.

This clonotype was detected ten times or more. The chain employs TRBV9 and TRBJ1-5; 10 bases map to TRBD1. The CDR3 is made up of 14 amino acids. With V trimmed by 2 bases and J by 7 bases, 3 bases remained unmatched. Germline V lookup: CDR1 SGDLS, CDR2 YYNGEE. The CDR3 DNA follows: TGTGCCAGCAGCGTTGGGACAGGGGAACAGCCCCAGCATTTT. It codes for CASSVGTGEQPQHF.

This clonotype has a single count. This chain joins TRBV7-2 and TRBJ2-7; the D gene could be TRBD1 or TRBD2 (5 bases each). Germline CDR1 SGHTA, CDR2 FQGNSA. V lost 5 bases to trimming and J lost 0 bases, with 11 bases between them. The CDR3 runs 14 residues. DNA for the CDR3: TGTGCCAGCAGCCATCGGGACGGCTCCTACGAGCAGTACTTC. It is translated as CASSHRDGSYEQYF.

This clonotype was picked up many times. The chain employs TRBV27 and TRBJ2-7; 7 bases are shared with TRBD2. This CDR3 region has 15 residues. After removal of 1 base from V and 1 base from J, the junction contained 4 bases not matched to a gene. Per germline, CDR1 MNHEY and CDR2 SMNVEV (reference sequence). The CDR3 DNA reads as TGTGCCAGCAGTTTATTCCAGGGAGGGTCCTACGAGCAGTACTTC. Encoded protein: CASSLFQGGSYEQYF.

This clonotype has ten or more counts. The rearrangement uses TRBV29-1 and TRBJ1-1; 9 positions agree with TRBD1. V was clipped by 7 bases and J by 3 bases; unmatched bases: 6. This CDR3 spans 13 amino acids. The germline V gene has CDR1 SQVTM and CDR2 ANQGSEA. CDR3 sequence: CSGTGGADTEAFF. CDR3 DNA sequence: TGCAGCGGAACAGGGGGCGCGGACACTGAAGCTTTCTTT.

The chain joins TRBV12-3 or TRBV12-4 to TRBJ1-1; D is unclear. This CDR3 has 12 amino acids. Trimming removed 6 bases at V and 1 base at J, with 6 bases between. In nucleotides, the CDR3 is TGTGCCAGCAGGTTTTCGAACACTGAAGCTTTCTTT. Translation gives CASRFSNTEAFF.

This clonotype occurred many times. This rearrangement joins TRBV5-6 to TRBJ2-7, with TRBD1 as a possible D gene (5 bases). CDR3 length equals 14 residues. The germline CDR1 and CDR2 sequences are SGHDT and YYEEEE. Trimming cost V 1 base and J 2 bases, with 10 bases left between them. The CDR3 region is CASSLRGITYEQYF. The CDR3 bases are TGTGCCAGCAGCTTGAGGGGCATTACCTACGAGCAGTACTTC.

This clonotype was detected ten times or more. The chain has TRBV12-3 or TRBV12-4 and TRBJ2-5, with 12 bases matching TRBD2. The CDR3 is made up of 14 amino acids. The V gene end was trimmed by 5 bases and the J gene end by 3 bases; junction bases not matched to a gene: 1. Here the CDR3 reads CASSPSGREETQYF. Here the CDR3 DNA reads TGTGCCAGCAGTCCTAGCGGGAGGGAAGAGACCCAGTACTTC.

This clonotype was recorded many times. The V and J genes are TRBV28 and TRBJ2-5, with TRBD1 matching over 9 bases. Trimming took 5 bases from V and 4 from J; bases not matched to a gene: 2. The germline CDR1 and CDR2 sequences are MDHEN and SYDVKM. The CDR3 is made up of 13 amino acids. This CDR3 is CASSKTGGETQYF. The CDR3 DNA reads as TGTGCCAGCAGTAAGACAGGGGGAGAGACCCAGTACTTC.

This clonotype was picked up many times. This sequence joins TRBV5-1 and TRBJ1-2; D gene ambiguous. This CDR3 contains 14 residues. In germline, CDR1 is SGHRS, CDR2 YFSETQ. V was trimmed by 0 bases and J by 6 bases, leaving 12 bases between them. In nucleotides, the CDR3 is TGCGCCAGCAGCTTGGCGGGCAGGTCCGATGGCTACACCTTC. Amino acid sequence: CASSLAGRSDGYTF.

The chain employs TRBV6-2 or TRBV6-3 and TRBJ2-7; D gene unclear. The CDR3 is 12 residues long. Trimming stripped 5 bases from V and 5 bases from J, with 10 bases between. CDR1 is MNHEY and CDR2 is SVGEGT in the germline V gene. The CDR3 region has the DNA TGTGCCAGCAGTCAAAGATCGGACGAGCAGTACTTC. Translation gives CASSQRSDEQYF.

This chain uses TRBV4-1 with TRBJ1-2; tentatively, D is TRBD1 (6 bases). V lost 7 bases, J lost 2 bases, and 23 bases lay in between. Germline V gives CDR1 MGHRA, CDR2 YSYEKL. The CDR3 runs to 17 residues. The CDR3: CASTTLGGAGINYGYTF. CDR3 nucleotides: TGCGCCAGCACCACCCTAGGGGGAGCAGGGATCAACTATGGCTACACCTTC.

The sample holds a few counts of this clonotype. This chain connects TRBV27 to TRBJ2-5, with TRBD1 matching 8 bases. V shed 7 bases, J shed 2 bases, and the junction held 9 bases outside the gene matches. The germline V gene has CDR1 MNHEY and CDR2 SMNVEV (reference sequence). The CDR3 runs 15 residues. CDR3 loop: CASKVIQGEQETQYF. The CDR3 region has the DNA TGTGCCAGCAAAGTTATACAGGGGGAGCAAGAGACCCAGTACTTC.

There are many counts of this clonotype. The chain is built from TRBV19 and TRBJ1-1; TRBD1 aligns across 10 bases. Germline CDR1 reads LNHDA; CDR2 reads SQIVND (reference sequence). V gave up 6 bases and J gave up 4 bases; unmatched junction bases: 2. This CDR3 spans 13 amino acids. The CDR3 region is CASRGQGSTEAFF. CDR3 coding DNA: TGTGCCAGTAGGGGACAGGGGAGCACTGAAGCTTTCTTT.

This clonotype showed up many times. For the CDR3, the DNA is TGTGCCAGCAGCTACGAGTTTAGCTACACCTTC. It is translated as CASSYEFSYTF. V is TRBV28 and J is TRBJ1-2; D gene unclear. There are 11 residues in the CDR3. Germline CDR1 is MDHEN and CDR2 is SYDVKM. V was trimmed by 6 bases and J by 9 bases, leaving 11 bases between them.